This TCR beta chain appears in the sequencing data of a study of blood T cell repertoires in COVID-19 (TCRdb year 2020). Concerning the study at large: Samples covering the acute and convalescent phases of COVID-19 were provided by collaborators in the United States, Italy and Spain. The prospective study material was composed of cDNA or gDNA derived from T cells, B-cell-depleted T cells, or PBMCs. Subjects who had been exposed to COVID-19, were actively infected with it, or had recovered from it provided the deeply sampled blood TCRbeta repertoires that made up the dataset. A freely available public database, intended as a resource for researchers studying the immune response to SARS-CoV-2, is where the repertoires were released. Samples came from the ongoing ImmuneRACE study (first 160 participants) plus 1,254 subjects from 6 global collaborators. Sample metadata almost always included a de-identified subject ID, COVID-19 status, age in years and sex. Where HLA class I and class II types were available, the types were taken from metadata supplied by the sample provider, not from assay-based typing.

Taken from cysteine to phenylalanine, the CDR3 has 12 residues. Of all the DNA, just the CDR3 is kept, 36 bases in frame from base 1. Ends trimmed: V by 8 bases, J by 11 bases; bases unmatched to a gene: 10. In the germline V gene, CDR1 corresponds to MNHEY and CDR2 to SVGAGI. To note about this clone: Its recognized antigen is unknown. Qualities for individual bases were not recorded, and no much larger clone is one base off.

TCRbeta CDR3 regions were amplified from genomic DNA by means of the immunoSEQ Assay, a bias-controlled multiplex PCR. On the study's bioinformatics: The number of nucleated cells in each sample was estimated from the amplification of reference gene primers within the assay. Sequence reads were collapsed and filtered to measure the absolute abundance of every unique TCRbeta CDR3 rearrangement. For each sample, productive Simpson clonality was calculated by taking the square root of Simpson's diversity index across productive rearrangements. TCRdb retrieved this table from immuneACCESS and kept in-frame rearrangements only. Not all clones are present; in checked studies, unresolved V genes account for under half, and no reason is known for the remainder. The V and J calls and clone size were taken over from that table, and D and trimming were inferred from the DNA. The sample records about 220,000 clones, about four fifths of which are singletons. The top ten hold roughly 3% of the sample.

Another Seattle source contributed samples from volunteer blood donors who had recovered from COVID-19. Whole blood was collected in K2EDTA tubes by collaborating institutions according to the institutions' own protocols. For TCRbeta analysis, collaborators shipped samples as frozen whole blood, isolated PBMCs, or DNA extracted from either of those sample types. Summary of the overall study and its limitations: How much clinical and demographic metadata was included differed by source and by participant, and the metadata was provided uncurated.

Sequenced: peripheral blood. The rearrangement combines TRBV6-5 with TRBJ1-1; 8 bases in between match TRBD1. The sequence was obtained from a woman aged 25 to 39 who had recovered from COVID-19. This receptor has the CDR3 CASRIPGGRAFF. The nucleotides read TGTGCCAGCCGAATACCAGGGGGCCGTGCTTTCTTT.